These 28 T cell receptor beta chains were all obtained from the same sample, sequenced in a study. TCRdb passed the RT-PCR reads through MiXCR, listing each CDR3 protein once. The top ten clones hold 3% to 4.5% of a sample with hundreds of thousands of distinct CDR3 sequences, about 14% of them seen once. The source material was memory CD4+ T cells from blood. Source of these receptors: a female donor in good health, serving as a healthy control.

V gene TRBV28 combines with J gene TRBJ2-1; 9 bases map to TRBD1. There are 15 residues in the CDR3. After removal of 3 bases from V and 7 bases from J, the junction contained 7 bases not matched to a gene. Germline values: CDR1 MDHEN, CDR2 SYDVKM. CDR3 DNA: TGTGCCAGCAGTTTGGGGGGGACAGGGTGGAATGAGCAGTTCTTC. This translates into CASSLGGTGWNEQFF.

The chain uses TRBV4-3 and TRBJ2-1; no definite D call. V dropped 1 base and J dropped 0 bases, with 4 bases sitting between them. CDR1 and CDR2 (germline): LGHNA, YSLEER. This CDR3 contains 14 residues. This chain's CDR3 is CASSQVGSYNEQFF. In nucleotides, the CDR3 is TGCGCCAGCAGCCAAGTGGGCTCCTACAATGAGCAGTTCTTC.

V usage is TRBV5-1 and J usage is TRBJ1-2, with a tentative D call TRBD1 (6 bases). Germline CDR1 reads SGHRS; CDR2 reads YFSETQ. V gave up 3 bases and J gave up 2 bases, with 20 bases separating them. The length of the CDR3 is 17 residues. CDR3 protein: CASSSPDRDNYNYGYTF. The CDR3 nucleotides read TGCGCCAGCAGCTCTCCGGACCGGGACAACTACAACTATGGCTACACCTTC. Based on the CDR3 plus reference TRBV5-1 and TRBJ1-2, the full variable domain is KAGVTQTPRYLIKTRGQQVTLSCSPISGHRSVSWYQQTPGQGLQFLFEYFSETQRNKGNFPGRFSGRQFSNSRSEMNVSTLELGDSALYLCASSSPDRDNYNYGYTFGSGTRLTVV.

The CDR3 DNA reads as TGTGCCTGCCTTAGACTAGCGGGAGTAAACGAGCAGTACTTC. This encodes CACLRLAGVNEQYF. V and J are TRBV30 and TRBJ2-7; 12 nucleotides match TRBD2. This CDR3 comprises 14 residues. After removal of 6 bases from V and 5 bases from J, the junction contained 8 bases not matched to a gene. The germline V gene has CDR1 GTSNPN and CDR2 SVGIG (reference sequence).

The chain recombines TRBV12-3 or TRBV12-4 with TRBJ2-5; 9 bases line up with TRBD1. The J segment lost 4 bases and the V segment lost 4 bases, leaving 4 bases of the junction unmatched. The CDR3 sequence is 14 residues long. CDR3 sequence: CASSSGTGRETQYF. The CDR3 nucleotides are TGTGCCAGCAGTTCCGGGACAGGGAGAGAGACCCAGTACTTC.

The chain is built from TRBV6-2 or TRBV6-3 and TRBJ1-1; D is unclear. Germline V gene data show CDR1 as MNHEY and CDR2 as SVGEGT. The CDR3 sequence is 15 residues long. V shed 7 bases and J shed 0 bases, with 15 bases lying between them. As DNA, the CDR3 is TGTGCCAGCACGCGCGGGTATCGGATGAACACTGAAGCTTTCTTT. As protein: CASTRGYRMNTEAFF.

This clonotype was observed at least ten times. The rearrangement uses TRBV20-1 and TRBJ2-1; 8 bases agree with TRBD2. Germline CDR1 DFQATT, CDR2 SNEGSKA (reference sequence). V was pared by 0 bases and J by 2 bases, with 3 bases of the junction left unmatched. This CDR3 spans 15 amino acids. The CDR3 nucleotides read TGCAGTGCTAGAGATGGGACTAGGACCTACAATGAGCAGTTCTTC. It encodes CSARDGTRTYNEQFF.

This clonotype showed up just a few times. The chain combines TRBV4-3 with TRBJ2-5; D unclear. The CDR3 extends over 14 amino acids. With 3 bases removed from V and 5 bases from J, the gap between germline ends came to 13 bases. Germline loops: CDR1 LGHNA, CDR2 YSLEER. CDR3 nucleotide sequence: TGCGCCAGCAGCCAGGATAATTCCGCGGAGACCCAGTACTTC. Protein product: CASSQDNSAETQYF.

The chain recombines TRBV5-6 with TRBJ1-3, with D possibly TRBD1 on 6 matching bases. Looked up from germline, CDR1 is SGHDT and CDR2 is YYEEEE. V gave up 4 bases and J gave up 0 bases, with 17 bases separating them. The CDR3 runs to 17 residues. DNA of the CDR3: TGTGCCAGCAGCCTTGTGGGGGGGGCCGTCTCTGGAAACACCATATATTTT. As protein: CASSLVGGAVSGNTIYF.

The rearrangement links TRBV27 to TRBJ1-2; D is unclear. The CDR3 has 13 amino acids. V shed 5 bases and J shed 1 base, with 8 bases lying between them. The germline V gene has CDR1 MNHEY and CDR2 SMNVEV (reference sequence). The CDR3 DNA reads as TGTGCCAGCAGTACCACATATAACTATGGCTACACCTTC. The encoded protein is CASSTTYNYGYTF.

The chain joins TRBV20-1 to TRBJ2-5; 7 bases match TRBD2. The V and J ends lost 3 bases and 2 bases, in that order; junction bases with no gene match: 6. Looked up from germline, CDR1 is DFQATT and CDR2 is SNEGSKA (reference sequence). The CDR3 totals 14 residues. CDR3 sequence: CSARSGRGQETQYF. The CDR3 DNA reads as TGCAGTGCTAGGAGTGGGAGGGGACAAGAGACCCAGTACTTC.

This sequence joins TRBV7-8 and TRBJ2-2, with 10 bases aligning to TRBD1. This CDR3 comprises 16 residues. CDR1 is SGHVS and CDR2 is FQNEAQ in the germline V gene. V lost 5 bases and J lost 3; bases outside the gene matches: 6. This chain's CDR3 is CASSARDRGYTGELFF. The CDR3, as DNA: TGTGCCAGCAGCGCCCGGGACAGGGGCTACACCGGGGAGCTGTTTTTT.

This clonotype was seen only a few times. CDR3 residues: CASSFPGGRTSYEQYF. The CDR3 region has the DNA TGTGCCAGCAGCTTCCCGGGGGGGAGGACCTCCTACGAGCAGTACTTC. The chain couples TRBV7-2 to TRBJ2-7, with TRBD2 identical over 8 bases. Germline loops: CDR1 SGHTA, CDR2 FQGNSA. This CDR3 has 16 amino acids. Germline trimming cut 3 bases from V and 0 bases from J; bases unmatched to any gene: 7.

The table lists this clonotype with many counts. The rearrangement joins TRBV27 to TRBJ2-5; D could derive from TRBD1 or TRBD2 (5 bases each). Per germline, CDR1 MNHEY and CDR2 SMNVEV (reference sequence). CDR3 length: 15 amino acids. Deletions cut 2 bases from V and 5 bases from J, with 15 bases between. CDR3 nucleotide sequence: TGTGCCAGCAGTTTAAGAGGGGCGTTGGTGGAGACCCAGTACTTC. As protein: CASSLRGALVETQYF.

This rearrangement joins TRBV14 to TRBJ1-1; 7 bases are shared with TRBD1. Trimming at V came to 1 base and at J to 5 bases, leaving 28 bases not matched to a gene. The CDR3 spans 22 residues. Germline CDR1 and CDR2: SGHDN and FVKESK. The CDR3 region is CASSQGTKRKPLRQGWWTEAFF. In DNA form, the CDR3 reads TGTGCCAGCAGCCAAGGAACCAAGAGGAAGCCCCTTAGACAGGGTTGGTGGACTGAAGCTTTCTTT.

J is TRBJ2-3 and V is TRBV12-3 or TRBV12-4; no clear D gene. CDR3 length: 15 residues. V was trimmed by 6 bases and J by 0 bases, leaving 13 bases between them. The CDR3 DNA is TGTGCCAGCAGCTTAACTCGCGATAGCACAGATACGCAGTATTTT. Translated, it gives CASSLTRDSTDTQYF.

This clonotype was seen a handful of times. This CDR3 is CASSFENTGMMYF. CDR3 in DNA: TGTGCCAGCAGTTTCGAAAACACGGGCATGATGTACTTC. The J gene is TRBJ2-7, the V gene TRBV12-3 or TRBV12-4; D ambiguous. V was shortened by 3 bases and J by 12 bases, with 18 bases between the two germline ends. This CDR3 spans 13 amino acids.

At least ten counts were recorded for this clonotype. The V and J genes are TRBV7-2 and TRBJ2-3; 7 bases agree with TRBD2. The CDR3 runs to 15 residues. The V gene's germline CDR1 is SGHTA and CDR2 FQGNSA. V trimming: 4 bases; J trimming: 4 bases; junction bases outside the gene matches: 8. The CDR3, as DNA: TGTGCCAGCAGCTCCCGATCTAGCGGTCCAGATACGCAGTATTTT. Residues: CASSSRSSGPDTQYF.

As regards this clonotype: The junction departs from the called germline gene at one end, perhaps through a read error. This chain connects TRBV7-3 to TRBJ2-3; D is undetermined. The CDR3 runs to 14 residues. The V gene's germline CDR1 is SGHTA and CDR2 FQGTGA. CDR3 protein: CASSVYHGSDTQFF. The CDR3 DNA sequence: TGTGCCAGCAGCGTGTACCACGGATCAGATACGCAGTTTTTT. Full variable domain (outside the CDR3, taken from reference TRBV7-3 and TRBJ2-3): GAGVSQTPSNKVTEKGKYVELRCDPISGHTALYWYRQSLGQGPEFLIYFQGTGAADDSGLPNDRFFAVRPEGSVSTLKIQRTERGDSAVYLCASSVYHGSDTQFFGPGTRLTVL.

The chain has TRBV20-1 and TRBJ1-4, with TRBD1 as a possible D gene (5 bases). The CDR3 is made up of 14 amino acids. V gave up 6 bases and J gave up 7 bases, with 18 bases separating them. Germline lookup yields CDR1 DFQATT and CDR2 SNEGSKA (reference sequence). The CDR3 here is CSAPGGGASEKLFF. DNA for the CDR3: TGCAGTGCCCCAGGCGGGGGAGCGAGTGAAAAACTGTTTTTT.

V gene TRBV24-1 combines with J gene TRBJ2-1, with a possible D match to TRBD1 (5 bases). Trimming shortened V by 6 bases and J by 4 bases, and 12 bases separated the two germline ends. Germline-derived CDR1 and CDR2 are KGHDR and SFDVKD. This CDR3 region has 14 residues. This CDR3 is CATSQQGRYNEQFF. The CDR3 coding sequence is TGTGCCACCAGTCAGCAGGGTAGGTACAATGAGCAGTTCTTC.

This clonotype was observed at least ten times. The chain carries TRBV3-1 and TRBJ2-4; D unclear. Germline V gene data show CDR1 as LGHDT and CDR2 as YNNKEL (reference sequence). The CDR3 consists of 14 residues. Trimming took 3 bases from V and 0 from J, leaving 6 bases between them. CDR3 nucleotide sequence: TGTGCCAGCAGCCAGGATATAGCCAAAAACATTCAGTACTTC. The encoded protein is CASSQDIAKNIQYF. The full variable domain, its missing parts supplied by reference TRBV3-1 and TRBJ2-4, is DTAVSQTPKYLVTQMGNDKSIKCEQNLGHDTMYWYKQDSKKFLKIMFSYNNKELIINETVPNRFSPKSPDKAHLNLHINSLELGDSAVYFCASSQDIAKNIQYFGAGTRLSVL.

The rearrangement links TRBV20-1 to TRBJ2-4; perhaps D is TRBD1 or TRBD2 (5 bases each). Trimming pared 3 bases from V and 0 bases from J, leaving 21 bases between. The CDR3 is 18 amino acids. The germline V gene encodes CDR1 DFQATT and CDR2 SNEGSKA (reference sequence). The CDR3: CSARFGTSQDLAKNIQYF. CDR3 nucleotides: TGCAGTGCTAGGTTCGGGACGAGTCAAGACCTAGCCAAAAACATTCAGTACTTC.

This clonotype was observed a few times. This sequence joins TRBV6-1 and TRBJ2-3; TRBD2 matches 13 bases. The CDR3 is 16 amino acids. Per germline, CDR1 MNHNS and CDR2 SASEGT. V lost 5 bases to trimming and J lost 4 bases; unmatched junction nucleotides: 6. CDR3 bases: TGTGCCAGCAGTACCCGGACTAGCGGGAGTCCAGATACGCAGTATTTT. This codes for CASSTRTSGSPDTQYF.

This clonotype was picked up a small number of times. The chain links TRBV9 to TRBJ2-3; D gene unclear. CDR3 length: 15 residues. The V end was cut by 0 bases, the J end by 4 bases, with 12 bases between. Germline CDR1 SGDLS, CDR2 YYNGEE. CDR3 residues: CASSVGPANADTQYF. The CDR3 DNA reads as TGTGCCAGCAGCGTAGGGCCAGCGAACGCAGATACGCAGTATTTT.

The rearrangement links TRBV7-9 to TRBJ1-3, with a tentative D call TRBD1 (5 bases). CDR3 length: 14 amino acids. From germline, CDR1 is SEHNR and CDR2 FQNEAQ (reference sequence). V shed 5 bases and J shed 3 bases, with 11 bases lying between them. The CDR3 bases are TGTGCCAGCAGCCCCAGGGTCGGTGGAAACACCATATATTTT. This encodes CASSPRVGGNTIYF.

This clonotype was seen more than once but under ten times. This chain uses TRBV6-2 or TRBV6-3 with TRBJ2-7, with 7 bases fitting TRBD1. The CDR3 is 16 residues long. V lost 4 bases, J lost 2 bases, and 11 bases stayed unmatched. The germline gives CDR1 MNHEY, CDR2 SVGEGT. The CDR3 reads CASSWDSPRGPYEQYF. The DNA for the CDR3 is TGTGCCAGCAGTTGGGACAGTCCGAGAGGGCCCTACGAGCAGTACTTC.

This clonotype has a count of ten or more. This rearrangement joins TRBV20-1 to TRBJ2-1, with 11 bases matching TRBD2. The CDR3 spans 15 residues. V was pared by 6 bases and J by 3 bases, with 7 bases of the junction left unmatched. The germline V gene has CDR1 DFQATT and CDR2 SNEGSKA (reference sequence). CDR3 nucleotide sequence: TGCAGTGCCCAGAGGGGACTAGCGGACTACAATGAGCAGTTCTTC. Translated: CSAQRGLADYNEQFF.